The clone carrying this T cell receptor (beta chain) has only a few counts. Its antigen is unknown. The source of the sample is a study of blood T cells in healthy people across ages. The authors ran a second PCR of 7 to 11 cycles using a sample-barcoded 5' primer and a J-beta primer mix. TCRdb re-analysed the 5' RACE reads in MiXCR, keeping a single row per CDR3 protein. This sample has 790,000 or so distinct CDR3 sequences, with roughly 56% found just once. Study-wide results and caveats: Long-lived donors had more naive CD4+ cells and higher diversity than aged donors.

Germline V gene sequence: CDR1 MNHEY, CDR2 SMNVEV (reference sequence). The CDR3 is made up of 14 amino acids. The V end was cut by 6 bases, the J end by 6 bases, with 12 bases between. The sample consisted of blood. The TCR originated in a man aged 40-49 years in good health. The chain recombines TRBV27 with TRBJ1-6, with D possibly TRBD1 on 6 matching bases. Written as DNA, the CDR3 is TGTGCCAGCAGCTTCAGGGGTAGTAATTCACCCCTCCACTTT. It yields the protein CASSFRGSNSPLHF.